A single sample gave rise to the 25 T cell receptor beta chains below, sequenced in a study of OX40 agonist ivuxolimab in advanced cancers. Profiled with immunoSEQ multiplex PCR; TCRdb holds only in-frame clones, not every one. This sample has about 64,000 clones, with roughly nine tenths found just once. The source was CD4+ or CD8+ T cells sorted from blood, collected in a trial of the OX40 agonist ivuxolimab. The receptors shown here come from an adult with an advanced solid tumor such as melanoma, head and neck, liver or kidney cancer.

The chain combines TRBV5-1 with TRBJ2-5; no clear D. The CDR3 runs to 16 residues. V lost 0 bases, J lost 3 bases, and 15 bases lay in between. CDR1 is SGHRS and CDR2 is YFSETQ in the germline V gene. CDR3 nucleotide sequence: TGCGCCAGCAGCTTGGACCCATTACGAGGCAAAGAGACCCAGTACTTC. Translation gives CASSLDPLRGKETQYF.

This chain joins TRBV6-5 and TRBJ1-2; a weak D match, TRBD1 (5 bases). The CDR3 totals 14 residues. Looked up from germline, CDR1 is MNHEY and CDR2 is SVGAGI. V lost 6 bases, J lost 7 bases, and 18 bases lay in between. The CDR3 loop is CASRKIGGVGGYTF. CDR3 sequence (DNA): TGTGCCAGCAGGAAAATCGGGGGGGTGGGTGGCTACACCTTC.

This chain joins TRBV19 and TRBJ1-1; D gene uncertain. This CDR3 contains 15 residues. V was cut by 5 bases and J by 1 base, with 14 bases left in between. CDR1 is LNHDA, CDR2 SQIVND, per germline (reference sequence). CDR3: CASSLLRGANTEAFF. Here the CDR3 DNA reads TGTGCCAGTAGTCTTCTGCGGGGAGCGAACACTGAAGCTTTCTTT.

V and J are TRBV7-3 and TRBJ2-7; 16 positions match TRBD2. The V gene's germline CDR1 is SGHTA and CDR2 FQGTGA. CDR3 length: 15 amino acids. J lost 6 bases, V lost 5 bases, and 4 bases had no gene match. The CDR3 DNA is TGTGCCAGCAGCCAGGGGACTAGCGGGAGGGTCGAGCAGTACTTC. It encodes CASSQGTSGRVEQYF.

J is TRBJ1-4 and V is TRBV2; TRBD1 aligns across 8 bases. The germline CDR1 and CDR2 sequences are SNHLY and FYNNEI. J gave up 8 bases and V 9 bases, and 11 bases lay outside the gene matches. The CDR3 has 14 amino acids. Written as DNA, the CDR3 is TGTGCCAGATCTCTGGGGACAGGAAGCGAAAAACTGTTTTTT. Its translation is CARSLGTGSEKLFF.

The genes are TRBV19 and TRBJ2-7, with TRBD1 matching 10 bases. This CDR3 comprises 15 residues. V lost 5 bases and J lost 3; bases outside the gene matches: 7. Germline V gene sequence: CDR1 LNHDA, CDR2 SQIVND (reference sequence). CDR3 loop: CASSFAGTGDYEQYF. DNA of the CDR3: TGTGCCAGTAGTTTCGCCGGGACAGGGGACTACGAGCAGTACTTC.

DNA of the CDR3: TGTGCCTGGAACCCCCATAGGGGTATCAAGTACTTC. Encoded protein: CAWNPHRGIKYF. The rearrangement links TRBV30 to TRBJ2-4, with D perhaps matching TRBD1 (5 bases). V lost 4 bases, J lost 14 bases, and 18 bases lay in between. Germline V gives CDR1 GTSNPN, CDR2 SVGIG (reference sequence). CDR3 size: 12 residues.

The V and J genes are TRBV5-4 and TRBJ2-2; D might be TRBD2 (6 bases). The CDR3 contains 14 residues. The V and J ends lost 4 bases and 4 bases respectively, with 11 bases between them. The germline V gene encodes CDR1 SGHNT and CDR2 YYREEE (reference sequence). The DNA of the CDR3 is TGTGCCAGCAGCGGAGGGCAAGTCACCGGGGAGCTGTTTTTT. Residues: CASSGGQVTGELFF.

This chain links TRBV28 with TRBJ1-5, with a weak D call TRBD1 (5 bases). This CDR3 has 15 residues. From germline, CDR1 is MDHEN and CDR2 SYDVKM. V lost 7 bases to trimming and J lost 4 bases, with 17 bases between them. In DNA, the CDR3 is TGTGCCAGCATTCCCGGGGGGAAGGTGAATCAGCCCCAGCATTTT. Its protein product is CASIPGGKVNQPQHF. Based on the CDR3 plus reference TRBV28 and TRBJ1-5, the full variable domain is DVKVTQSSRYLVKRTGEKVFLECVQDMDHENMFWYRQDPGLGLRLIYFSYDVKMKEKGDIPEGYSVSREKKERFSLILESASTNQTSMYLCASIPGGKVNQPQHFGDGTRLSIL.

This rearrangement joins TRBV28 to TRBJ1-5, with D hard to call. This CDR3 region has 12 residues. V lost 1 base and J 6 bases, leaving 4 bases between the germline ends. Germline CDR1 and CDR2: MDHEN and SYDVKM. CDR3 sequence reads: CASSLFGQPQHF. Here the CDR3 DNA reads TGTGCCAGCAGTTTATTCGGTCAGCCCCAGCATTTT.

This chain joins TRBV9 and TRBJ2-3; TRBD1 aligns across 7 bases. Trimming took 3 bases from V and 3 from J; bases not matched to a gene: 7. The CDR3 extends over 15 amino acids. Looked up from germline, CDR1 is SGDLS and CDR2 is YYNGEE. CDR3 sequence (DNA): TGTGCCAGCAGCGCACAGGGGTATGAAACAGATACGCAGTATTTT. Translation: CASSAQGYETDTQYF. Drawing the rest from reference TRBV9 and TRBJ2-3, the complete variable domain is DSGVTQTPKHLITATGQRVTLRCSPRSGDLSVYWYQQSLDQGLQFLIQYYNGEERAKGNILERFSAQQFPDLHSELNLSSLELGDSALYFCASSAQGYETDTQYFGPGTRLTVL.

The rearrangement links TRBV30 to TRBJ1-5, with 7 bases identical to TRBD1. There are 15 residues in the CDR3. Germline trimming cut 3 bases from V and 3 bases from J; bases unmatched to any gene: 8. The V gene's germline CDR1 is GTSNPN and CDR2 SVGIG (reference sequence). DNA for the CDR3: TGTGCCTGGAGGGCCTGGGGACAGCACAATCAGCCCCAGCATTTT. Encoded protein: CAWRAWGQHNQPQHF. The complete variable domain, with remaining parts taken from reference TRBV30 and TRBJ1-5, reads SQTIHQWPATLVQPVGSPLSLECTVEGTSNPNLYWYRQAAGRGLQLLFYSVGIGQISSEVPQNLSASRPQDRQFILSSKKLLLSDSGFYLCAWRAWGQHNQPQHFGDGTRLSIL.

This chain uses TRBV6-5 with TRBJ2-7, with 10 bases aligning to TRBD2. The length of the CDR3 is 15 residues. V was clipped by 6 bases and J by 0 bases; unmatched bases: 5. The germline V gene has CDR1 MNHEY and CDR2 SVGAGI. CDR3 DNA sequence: TGTGCCAGCAGGTCTAGCGGGGGATTCTCCTACGAGCAGTACTTC. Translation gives CASRSSGGFSYEQYF.

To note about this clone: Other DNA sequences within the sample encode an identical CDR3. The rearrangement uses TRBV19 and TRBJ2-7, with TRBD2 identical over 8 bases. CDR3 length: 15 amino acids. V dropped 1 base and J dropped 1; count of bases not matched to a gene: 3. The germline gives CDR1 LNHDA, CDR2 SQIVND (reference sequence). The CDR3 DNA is TGTGCCAGTAGTATAGGAACTAGCGGTTCCTACGAGCAGTACTTC. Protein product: CASSIGTSGSYEQYF.

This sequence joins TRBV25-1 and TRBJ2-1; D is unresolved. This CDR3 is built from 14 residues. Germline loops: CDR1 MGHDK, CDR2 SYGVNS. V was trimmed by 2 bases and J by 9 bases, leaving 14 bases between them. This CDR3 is CASSEPRPLAEQFF. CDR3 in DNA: TGTGCCAGCAGTGAACCGAGGCCACTGGCTGAGCAGTTCTTC.

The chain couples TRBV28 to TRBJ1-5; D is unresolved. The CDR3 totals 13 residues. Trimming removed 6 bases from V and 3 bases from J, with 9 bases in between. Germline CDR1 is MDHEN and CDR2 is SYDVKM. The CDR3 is CASSYDYNQPQHF. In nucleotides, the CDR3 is TGTGCCAGCAGCTACGATTACAATCAGCCCCAGCATTTT. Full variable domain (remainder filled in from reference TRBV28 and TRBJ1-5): DVKVTQSSRYLVKRTGEKVFLECVQDMDHENMFWYRQDPGLGLRLIYFSYDVKMKEKGDIPEGYSVSREKKERFSLILESASTNQTSMYLCASSYDYNQPQHFGDGTRLSIL.

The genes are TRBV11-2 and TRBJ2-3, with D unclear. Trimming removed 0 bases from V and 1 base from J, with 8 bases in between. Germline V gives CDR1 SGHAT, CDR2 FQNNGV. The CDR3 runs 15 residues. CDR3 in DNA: TGTGCCAGCAGCTTAGATCCTGCCGGCACAGATACGCAGTATTTT. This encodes CASSLDPAGTDTQYF.

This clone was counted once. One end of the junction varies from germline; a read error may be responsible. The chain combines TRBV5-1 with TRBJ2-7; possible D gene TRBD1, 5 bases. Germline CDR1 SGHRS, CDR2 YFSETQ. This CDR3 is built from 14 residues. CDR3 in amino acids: CATSRGAYGHEQHF. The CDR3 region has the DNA TGCGCCACCTCAAGGGGTGCCTATGGCCACGAGCAGCACTTC. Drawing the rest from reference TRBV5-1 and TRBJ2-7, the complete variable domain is KAGVTQTPRYLIKTRGQQVTLSCSPISGHRSVSWYQQTPGQGLQFLFEYFSETQRNKGNFPGRFSGRQFSNSRSEMNVSTLELGDSALYLCATSRGAYGHEQHFGPGTRLTVT.

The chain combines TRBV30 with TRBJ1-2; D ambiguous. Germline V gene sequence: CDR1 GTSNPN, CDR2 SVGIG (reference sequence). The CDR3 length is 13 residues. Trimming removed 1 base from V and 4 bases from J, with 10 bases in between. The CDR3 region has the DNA TGTGCCTGGAGTGAAGCTGGGATCTATGGCTACACCTTC. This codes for CAWSEAGIYGYTF.

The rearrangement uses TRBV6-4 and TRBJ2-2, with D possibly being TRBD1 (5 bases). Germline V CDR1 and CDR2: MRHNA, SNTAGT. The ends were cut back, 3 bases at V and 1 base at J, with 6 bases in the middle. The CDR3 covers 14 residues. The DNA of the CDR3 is TGTGCCAGCAGTGATCAGGGGAACACCGGGGAGCTGTTTTTT. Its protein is CASSDQGNTGELFF.

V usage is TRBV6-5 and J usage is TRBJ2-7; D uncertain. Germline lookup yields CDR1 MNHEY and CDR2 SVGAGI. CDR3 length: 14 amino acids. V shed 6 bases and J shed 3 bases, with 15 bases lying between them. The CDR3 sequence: CASSEAPFLYEQYF. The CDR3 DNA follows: TGTGCCAGCAGCGAAGCCCCTTTCCTCTACGAGCAGTACTTC.

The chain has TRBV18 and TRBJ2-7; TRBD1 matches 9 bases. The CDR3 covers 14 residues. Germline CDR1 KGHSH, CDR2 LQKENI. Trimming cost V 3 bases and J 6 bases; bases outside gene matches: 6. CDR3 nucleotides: TGTGCCAGCTCACCTATACAGGGGGCGGGCGAGCAGTACTTC. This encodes CASSPIQGAGEQYF.

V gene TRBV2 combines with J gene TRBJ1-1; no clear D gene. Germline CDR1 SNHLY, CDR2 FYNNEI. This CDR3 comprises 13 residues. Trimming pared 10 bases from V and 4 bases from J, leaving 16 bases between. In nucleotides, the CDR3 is TGTGCCACCCGGGAGATCGCGGCCACTGAAGCTTTCTTT. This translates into CATREIAATEAFF.

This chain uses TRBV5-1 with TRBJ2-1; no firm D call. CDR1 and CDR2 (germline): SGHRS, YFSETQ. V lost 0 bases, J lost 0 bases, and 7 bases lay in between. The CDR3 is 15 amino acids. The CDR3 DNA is TGCGCCAGCAGCTTGGTGGCCCGCTCCTACAATGAGCAGTTCTTC. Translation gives CASSLVARSYNEQFF.

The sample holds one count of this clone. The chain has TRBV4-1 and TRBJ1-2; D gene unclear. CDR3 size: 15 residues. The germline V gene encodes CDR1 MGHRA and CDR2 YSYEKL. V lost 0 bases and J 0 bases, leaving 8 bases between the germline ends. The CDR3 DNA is TGCGCCAGCAGCCAAGATCAATCAGCTAACTATGGCTACACCTTC. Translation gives CASSQDQSANYGYTF.